The present entry profiles one TCR beta chain with its context. The ends were cut back, 6 bases at V and 8 bases at J, with 22 bases in the middle. Germline V gives CDR1 DFQATT, CDR2 SNEGSKA (reference sequence). CDR3 length: 14 amino acids. Alongside a J-beta primer mix, a sample-barcoded 5' primer served in a second PCR lasting about 7 to 12 cycles. Each TCR beta cDNA got a 12-nucleotide random molecular identifier. TCRdb itself ran the 5' RACE reads through MiXCR, one entry per CDR3 protein. Here the sample spans about 680,000 distinct CDR3 sequences, about half being singletons. The sample belongs to a study of blood T cells in healthy people across ages. Ranging in age from roughly 6 to 90, the donors were healthy Caucasian individuals from Russia.

The chain joins TRBV20-1 to TRBJ1-2; possible D gene TRBD1, 6 bases. The sequenced material came from blood. The clonotype originates from a woman aged 60-75 years in good health. CDR3 DNA: TGCAGTGCCCCCCCCGGACAGATTAGGCTAGGCTACACCTTC. Protein product: CSAPPGQIRLGYTF.